This record concerns one TCR beta chain sequence. Its antigen remains undetermined. Base qualities are not provided; no much larger clone lies one nucleotide away. CDR1 is given as LNHDA and CDR2 as SQIVND, both from the germline V gene (reference sequence). Trimming removed 5 bases from V and 6 bases from J, leaving 12 bases between the germline ends. Taken from cysteine to phenylalanine, the CDR3 has 13 residues. Left in the record is the CDR3 DNA by itself, 39 bases read in frame from the first base. To sequence the TCRbeta CDR3 region, genomic DNA was isolated from the sorted cells. The immunoSEQ Assay was used to sequence the TCRbeta CDR3 regions. Held by TCRdb, this immuneACCESS table contains in-frame sequences only and omits some clones. Under half of the omission traces to an unresolved V gene where checked; the cause of the rest is unknown. This sample holds about 73,000 clones; approximately 85% were observed only once. Roughly 0.62% of the sample goes to the ten largest clones.

The data were taken from a study of OX40 agonist ivuxolimab in advanced cancers. Broadly, across the study: Ivuxolimab was an agonistic, fully human IgG2 monoclonal antibody directed against OX40 (CD134), a costimulatory receptor. Of the approximately 54 patients in dose escalation, about 20 had hepatocellular carcinoma, some 15 had melanoma, 9 had renal cell carcinoma and 9 had head and neck cancer. Prior anti-PD-1, anti-PD-L1 or anti-CTLA-4 therapy was permitted, and checkpoint inhibitors had been received by less than 45% of dose-escalation patients. Intravenous ivuxolimab was administered to patients every 2 weeks at six dose levels: 0.01, 0.1, 0.3, 1.5, 3 and 10 mg/kg. The point of sequencing TCRbeta in the periphery was to test whether ivuxolimab changed TCR sequence diversity and drove clonal T-cell expansion. The paper covers the monotherapy dose-escalation part of the phase I ivuxolimab trial, which included N ≈ 54 patients. Partial responses were achieved by three dose-escalation patients, of whom one had hepatocellular carcinoma and two had cutaneous melanoma. In the dose-escalation cohort, roughly 82% of patients were male, and the mean age was approximately 60 years with a range of roughly 23 to 90.

Paper-wide results and their limitations: At doses of 0.1 to 3.0 mg/kg, clonal expansion of both CD4+ and CD8+ blood T cells was observed from baseline to week 6. In the 0.1-3.0 mg/kg groups, partial responders were among the patients with the lowest normalized peripheral clonal expansion, particularly in CD8+ T cells. Low levels of normalized T-cell clonal expansion were also shown by some nonresponding patients. The antigen specificity of the peripheral T cells that underwent clonal expansion was not determined. After ivuxolimab, more expanded clones were found on average in CD8+ T cells than in CD4+ T cells.

Patients with autoimmune disease history or receiving systemic immunosuppression were excluded from the trial. Peripheral blood for TCR sequencing was collected from all dose cohorts at baseline, on cycle 4 day 1, and on cycle 7 day 1. The samples were drawn from a first-in-human, open-label, multicenter phase I dose-escalation trial of ivuxolimab. The trial enrolled adults with locally advanced or metastatic head and neck squamous cell, hepatocellular, melanoma or renal cell carcinoma. Before TCR sequencing, CD4+ T cells and CD8+ T cells were sorted from peripheral blood as separate populations. The starting material was CD4+ or CD8+ T cells sorted from blood, obtained in a trial of the OX40 agonist ivuxolimab. This TCR derives from an adult with an advanced solid tumor such as melanoma, head and neck, liver or kidney cancer. The rearranged segments are TRBV19 and TRBJ2-3; a tentative D call is TRBD2 (6 bases match). The DNA sequence follows: TGTGCCAGTAGTCTCGGGACTCGTGATACGCAGTATTTT. Translated, this gives CASSLGTRDTQYF. Extended through the reference TRBV19 and TRBJ2-3 proteins, this CDR3 yields the full variable domain: DGGITQSPKYLFRKEGQNVTLSCEQNLNHDAMYWYRQDPGQGLRLIYYSQIVNDFQKGDIAEGYSVSREKKESFPLTVTSAQKNPTAFYLCASSLGTRDTQYFGPGTRLTVL.